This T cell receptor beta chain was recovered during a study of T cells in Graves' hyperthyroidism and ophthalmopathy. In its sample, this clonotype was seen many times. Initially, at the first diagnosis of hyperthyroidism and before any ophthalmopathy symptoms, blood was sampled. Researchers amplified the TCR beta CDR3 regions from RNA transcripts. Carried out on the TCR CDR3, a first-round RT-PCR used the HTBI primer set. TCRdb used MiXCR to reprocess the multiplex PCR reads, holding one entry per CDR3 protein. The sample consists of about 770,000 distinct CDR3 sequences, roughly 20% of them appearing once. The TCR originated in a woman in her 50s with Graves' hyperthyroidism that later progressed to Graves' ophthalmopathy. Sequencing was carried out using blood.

The CDR3 sequence is CASSQPGHRNSPLHF. In DNA form, the CDR3 reads TGTGCCAGCAGCCAACCGGGACACCGGAATTCACCCCTCCACTTT. The chain combines TRBV3-1 with TRBJ1-6; D is perhaps TRBD1 (6 bases). Deletions cut 2 bases from V and 7 bases from J, with 12 bases between. Germline V gives CDR1 LGHDT, CDR2 YNNKEL (reference sequence). There are 15 residues in the CDR3.